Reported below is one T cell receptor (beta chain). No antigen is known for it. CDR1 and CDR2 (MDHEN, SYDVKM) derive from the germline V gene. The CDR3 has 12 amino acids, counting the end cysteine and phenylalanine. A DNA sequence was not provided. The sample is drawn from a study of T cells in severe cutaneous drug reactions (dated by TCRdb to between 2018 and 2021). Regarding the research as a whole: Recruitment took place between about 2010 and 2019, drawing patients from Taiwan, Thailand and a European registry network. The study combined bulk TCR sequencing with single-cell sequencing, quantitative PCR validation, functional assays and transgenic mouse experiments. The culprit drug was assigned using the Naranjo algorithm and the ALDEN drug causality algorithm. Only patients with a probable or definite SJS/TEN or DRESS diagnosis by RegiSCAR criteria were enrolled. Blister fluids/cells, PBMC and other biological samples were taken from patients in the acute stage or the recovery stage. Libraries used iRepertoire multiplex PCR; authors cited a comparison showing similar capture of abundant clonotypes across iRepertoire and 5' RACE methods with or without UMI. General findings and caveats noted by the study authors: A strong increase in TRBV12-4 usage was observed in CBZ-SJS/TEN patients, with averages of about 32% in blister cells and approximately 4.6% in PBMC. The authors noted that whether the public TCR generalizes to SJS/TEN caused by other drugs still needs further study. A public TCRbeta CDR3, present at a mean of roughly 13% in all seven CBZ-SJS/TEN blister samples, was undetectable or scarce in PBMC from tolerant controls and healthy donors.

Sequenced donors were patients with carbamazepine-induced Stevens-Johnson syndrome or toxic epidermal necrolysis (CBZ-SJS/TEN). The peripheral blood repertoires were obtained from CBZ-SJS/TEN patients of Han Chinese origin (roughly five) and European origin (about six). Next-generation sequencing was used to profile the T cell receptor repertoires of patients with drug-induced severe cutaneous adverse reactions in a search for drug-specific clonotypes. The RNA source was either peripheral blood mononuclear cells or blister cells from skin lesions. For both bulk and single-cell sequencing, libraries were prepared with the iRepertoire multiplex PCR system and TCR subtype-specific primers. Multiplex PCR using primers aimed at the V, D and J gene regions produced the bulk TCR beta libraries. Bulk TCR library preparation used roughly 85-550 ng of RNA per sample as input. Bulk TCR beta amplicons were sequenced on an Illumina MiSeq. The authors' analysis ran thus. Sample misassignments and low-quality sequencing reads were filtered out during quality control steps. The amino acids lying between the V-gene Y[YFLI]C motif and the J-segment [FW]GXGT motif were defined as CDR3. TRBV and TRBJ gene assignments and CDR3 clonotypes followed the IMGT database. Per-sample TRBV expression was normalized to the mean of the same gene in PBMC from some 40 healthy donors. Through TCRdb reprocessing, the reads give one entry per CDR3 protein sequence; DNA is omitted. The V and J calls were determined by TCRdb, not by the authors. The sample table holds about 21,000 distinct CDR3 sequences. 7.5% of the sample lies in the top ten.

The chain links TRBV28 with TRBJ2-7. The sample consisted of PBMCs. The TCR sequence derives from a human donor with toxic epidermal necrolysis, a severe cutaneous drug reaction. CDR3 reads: CASSATVYEQYF.